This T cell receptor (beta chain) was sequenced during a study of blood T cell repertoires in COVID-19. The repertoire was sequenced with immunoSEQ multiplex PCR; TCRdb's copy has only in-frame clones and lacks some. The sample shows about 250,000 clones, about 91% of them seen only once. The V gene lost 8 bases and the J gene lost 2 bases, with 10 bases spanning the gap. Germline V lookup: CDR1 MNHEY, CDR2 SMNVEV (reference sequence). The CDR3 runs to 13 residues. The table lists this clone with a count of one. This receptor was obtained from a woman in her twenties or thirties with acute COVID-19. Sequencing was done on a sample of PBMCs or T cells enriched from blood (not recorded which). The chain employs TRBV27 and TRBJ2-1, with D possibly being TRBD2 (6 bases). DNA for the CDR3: TGTGCCAGCGTAGGGGAGGCCTACAATGAGCAGTTCTTC. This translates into CASVGEAYNEQFF.